These T cell receptor beta chains were read from a single sample in a study of vaccination effects on CD4 cells after COVID-19. Sequencing used immunoSEQ multiplex PCR; TCRdb keeps in-frame clones, though not all of them. The data hold tens of thousands of clones, with around 67% observed a single time. The antigens of these receptors remain unknown. This material consisted of CD4+ T cells from PBMCs cultured with a peptide pool, taken before COVID-19 vaccination. The source is a human donor who had a prior SARS-CoV-2 infection. CDR3s include the opening cysteine and the closing phenylalanine or tryptophan. A D gene is named only where the DNA matches it firmly. Clone size, where shown, is once, few, many, or a class for clones that have expanded.

d_gene: TRBD1; j_gene: TRBJ2-5; v_gene: TRBV27; abundance: NA; CDR3nt: TGTGCCAGCAGACGTACAGGGGGCTTGAAGACCCAGTACTTC; CDR3aa: CASRRTGGLKTQYF
d_gene: NA; j_gene: TRBJ2-5; v_gene: TRBV12-3/TRBV12-4; abundance: NA; CDR3nt: TGTGCCAGCAGGTACAGGGAGCGAGAGACCCAGTACTTC; CDR3aa: CASRYRERETQYF
d_gene: NA; j_gene: TRBJ1-1; v_gene: TRBV6-5; abundance: NA; CDR3nt: TGTGCCAGCAGTTACTGGGGGTTAGCTTTCTTT; CDR3aa: CASSYWGLAFF
d_gene: NA; j_gene: TRBJ1-2; v_gene: TRBV6-4; abundance: NA; CDR3nt: TGTGCCAGTGGGTTCACCGGGACACAGCTTGGCTACACCTTC; CDR3aa: CASGFTGTQLGYTF
d_gene: NA; j_gene: TRBJ2-3; v_gene: TRBV29-1; abundance: NA; CDR3nt: TGCAGCGTTGAAATGTCTGGGCTGGTGGGAGATACGCAGTATTTT; CDR3aa: CSVEMSGLVGDTQYF
d_gene: TRBD1; j_gene: TRBJ1-2; v_gene: TRBV5-1; abundance: NA; CDR3nt: TGCGCCAGCAGCTTCGCGGGACAGGGGGCTTGGGGCTACACCTTC; CDR3aa: CASSFAGQGAWGYTF
d_gene: NA; j_gene: TRBJ2-1; v_gene: TRBV5-5; abundance: NA; CDR3nt: TGTGCCAGCAGCCCACTAGTAGGCGGCTACAATGAGCAGTTCTTC; CDR3aa: CASSPLVGGYNEQFF
d_gene: NA; j_gene: TRBJ1-1; v_gene: TRBV28; abundance: NA; CDR3nt: TGTGCCAGCACCGACCCCTCGGACAGCGAGATTGAAGCTTTCTTT; CDR3aa: CASTDPSDSEIEAFF
d_gene: TRBD2; j_gene: TRBJ2-1; v_gene: TRBV6-2/TRBV6-3; abundance: NA; CDR3nt: TGTGCCAGCAGTTTTTCCCCCCGGACTAGCGGGAGGATAAGTGAGCAGTTCTTC; CDR3aa: CASSFSPRTSGRISEQFF
d_gene: NA; j_gene: TRBJ1-1; v_gene: TRBV12-3/TRBV12-4; abundance: NA; CDR3nt: TGTGCCAGCAGTTTTTTCTTCTCTGAAGCTTTCTTT; CDR3aa: CASSFFFSEAFF
d_gene: NA; j_gene: TRBJ1-4; v_gene: TRBV5-6; abundance: NA; CDR3nt: TGTGCCAGCAGTTTTGGACAGTTTAATGAAAAACTGTTTTTT; CDR3aa: CASSFGQFNEKLFF
d_gene: NA; j_gene: TRBJ2-7; v_gene: TRBV7-2; abundance: once; CDR3nt: TGTGCCAGCAGCTTAGCCCTCGGGGGATTTCCGAGCGAGCAGTACTTC; CDR3aa: CASSLALGGFPSEQYF
d_gene: NA; j_gene: TRBJ2-1; v_gene: TRBV24-1; abundance: NA; CDR3nt: TGTGCCACCAGTGACTTTTCCGTGGAGTTCTTC; CDR3aa: CATSDFSVEFF
d_gene: TRBD2; j_gene: TRBJ2-3; v_gene: TRBV7-8; abundance: NA; CDR3nt: TGTGCCAGCAGCTCCCACAGACTAGCGGGAGTGGATACGCAGTATTTT; CDR3aa: CASSSHRLAGVDTQYF
d_gene: NA; j_gene: TRBJ2-2; v_gene: TRBV18; abundance: NA; CDR3nt: TGTGCCAGCTCGCCCACCGACGGGACCTACACCGGGGAGCTGTTTTTT; CDR3aa: CASSPTDGTYTGELFF
d_gene: NA; j_gene: TRBJ2-2; v_gene: TRBV25-1; abundance: few; CDR3nt: TGTGCCAGCACAGGGGTCTGGACCGGGGAGCTGTTTTTT; CDR3aa: CASTGVWTGELFF
d_gene: TRBD1; j_gene: TRBJ2-1; v_gene: TRBV5-1; abundance: NA; CDR3nt: TGCGCCAGCAGCTTGAGTCGACAGGGTCGGCACAATGAGCAGTTCTTC; CDR3aa: CASSLSRQGRHNEQFF
d_gene: NA; j_gene: TRBJ1-5; v_gene: TRBV4-2; abundance: few; CDR3nt: TGTGCCAGCAGCCAAGAGTCCTTGGCGGGCAGGGATCAGCCCCAGCATTTT; CDR3aa: CASSQESLAGRDQPQHF
d_gene: NA; j_gene: TRBJ2-7; v_gene: TRBV25-1; abundance: few; CDR3nt: TGTGCCAGCAGGACTACAGGGTCCTACGAGCAGTACTTC; CDR3aa: CASRTTGSYEQYF
d_gene: TRBD1; j_gene: TRBJ1-2; v_gene: TRBV3-1/TRBV3-2; abundance: NA; CDR3nt: TGTGCCAGCAGCCGGAGGACAGGGCGGGCGCATGGCTACACCTTC; CDR3aa: CASSRRTGRAHGYTF
d_gene: NA; j_gene: TRBJ1-5; v_gene: TRBV5-8; abundance: once; CDR3nt: TGTGCCAGCAGCTTCAGGGCCGCCAGCCCCCAGCATTTT; CDR3aa: CASSFRAASPQHF
d_gene: NA; j_gene: TRBJ1-1; v_gene: TRBV5-4; abundance: few; CDR3nt: TGTGCCAGCAGCAAAGGAGGGGGGCACAGGAACACTGAAGCTTTCTTT; CDR3aa: CASSKGGGHRNTEAFF
d_gene: TRBD2; j_gene: TRBJ2-3; v_gene: TRBV7-8; abundance: NA; CDR3nt: TGTGCCAGCAGCTTAATTGGCCTAGCGGGGGGGGGTTATTCAGATACGCAGTATTTT; CDR3aa: CASSLIGLAGGGYSDTQYF
d_gene: NA; j_gene: TRBJ1-2; v_gene: TRBV18; abundance: NA; CDR3nt: TGTGCCAGCTCACCGGGACAAGACTCCTATGGCTACACCTTC; CDR3aa: CASSPGQDSYGYTF
d_gene: TRBD1; j_gene: TRBJ1-1; v_gene: TRBV5-6; abundance: NA; CDR3nt: TGTGCCAGCAGGTACCGGGACAGGGGTGGTACTGAAGCTTTCTTT; CDR3aa: CASRYRDRGGTEAFF
d_gene: NA; j_gene: TRBJ2-3; v_gene: TRBV5-6; abundance: NA; CDR3nt: TGTGCCAGCAGCTTCGGGAGATCGACAGATACGCAGTATTTT; CDR3aa: CASSFGRSTDTQYF
d_gene: TRBD1; j_gene: TRBJ2-1; v_gene: TRBV2; abundance: few; CDR3nt: TGTGCCAGCAGTGGGGACAGGGTTAGTGGTAGTGAGCAGTTCTTC; CDR3aa: CASSGDRVSGSEQFF
d_gene: NA; j_gene: TRBJ1-1; v_gene: TRBV25-1; abundance: NA; CDR3nt: TGTGCCAGCAGTGAATATGGCGGCCTGAACACTGAAGCTTTCTTT; CDR3aa: CASSEYGGLNTEAFF
d_gene: TRBD2; j_gene: TRBJ2-3; v_gene: TRBV7-3; abundance: few; CDR3nt: TGTGCCAGCAGCCCCCTCGCGGGGGCAGATACGCAGTATTTT; CDR3aa: CASSPLAGADTQYF
d_gene: NA; j_gene: TRBJ2-1; v_gene: TRBV4-1; abundance: NA; CDR3nt: TGCGCCAGCAGCCACCTGGGGGTCATTGGGAATGAGCAGTTCTTC; CDR3aa: CASSHLGVIGNEQFF
d_gene: NA; j_gene: TRBJ1-2; v_gene: TRBV30; abundance: NA; CDR3nt: TGTGCCTGGGCCCGGGACGGGGACTACACCTTC; CDR3aa: CAWARDGDYTF
d_gene: NA; j_gene: TRBJ1-1; v_gene: TRBV29-1; abundance: NA; CDR3nt: TGCAGCGTGTCTCTGTCGGGGAACACTGAAGCTTTCTTT; CDR3aa: CSVSLSGNTEAFF
d_gene: TRBD1; j_gene: TRBJ2-7; v_gene: TRBV28; abundance: NA; CDR3nt: TGTGCCAGCAGTTTTGGGACAGGGCTCAACGAGCAGTACTTC; CDR3aa: CASSFGTGLNEQYF
d_gene: NA; j_gene: TRBJ2-2; v_gene: TRBV7-8; abundance: NA; CDR3nt: TGTGCCAGCAGCATTAGGATCTCCCCGGGAGCCGGGGAGCTGTTTTTT; CDR3aa: CASSIRISPGAGELFF
d_gene: NA; j_gene: TRBJ2-2; v_gene: TRBV5-4; abundance: NA; CDR3nt: TGTGCCAGCAGCCAGGACCCCGAGAGGGCCGGGGAGCTGTTTTTT; CDR3aa: CASSQDPERAGELFF
d_gene: NA; j_gene: TRBJ1-3; v_gene: TRBV5-1; abundance: once; CDR3nt: TGCGCCAGCAGCTCCAATACGGGGGGAGTGAACACCATATATTTT; CDR3aa: CASSSNTGGVNTIYF
d_gene: TRBD2; j_gene: TRBJ2-5; v_gene: TRBV7-9; abundance: NA; CDR3nt: TGTGCCAGCACCAGGACTAGCGGGGGGGGAGAGACCCAGTACTTC; CDR3aa: CASTRTSGGGETQYF
d_gene: NA; j_gene: TRBJ1-2; v_gene: TRBV7-9; abundance: NA; CDR3nt: TGTGCCAGCAGCTTAGTAGGCTCGTATGGCTACACCTTC; CDR3aa: CASSLVGSYGYTF
d_gene: TRBD1; j_gene: TRBJ2-7; v_gene: TRBV28; abundance: few; CDR3nt: TGTGCCAGCAGTTTAGGGACAGGGAGGGAGGACGAGCAGTACTTC; CDR3aa: CASSLGTGREDEQYF
d_gene: NA; j_gene: TRBJ1-3; v_gene: TRBV10-3; abundance: NA; CDR3nt: TGTGCCATCAGCTCAATCTACTCTGGAAACACCATATATTTT; CDR3aa: CAISSIYSGNTIYF
d_gene: NA; j_gene: TRBJ1-1; v_gene: TRBV30; abundance: NA; CDR3nt: TGTGCCTGGAGCGGGGGGGACACTGAAGCTTTCTTT; CDR3aa: CAWSGGDTEAFF
d_gene: NA; j_gene: TRBJ2-5; v_gene: TRBV21-1; abundance: once; CDR3nt: TGTGCCAGCAGGACGACAGGGGGCCCAGAGACCCAGTACTTC; CDR3aa: CASRTTGGPETQYF
d_gene: NA; j_gene: TRBJ1-2; v_gene: TRBV5-1; abundance: NA; CDR3nt: TGCGCCAGCAGCTTGGAGTTCCGGGGCCACAGGTTCTATGGCTACACCTTC; CDR3aa: CASSLEFRGHRFYGYTF
d_gene: NA; j_gene: TRBJ2-2; v_gene: TRBV5-4; abundance: NA; CDR3nt: TGTGCCAGCAGCCCCGTTGTTTCGAACACCGGGGAGCTGTTTTTT; CDR3aa: CASSPVVSNTGELFF
d_gene: NA; j_gene: TRBJ1-1; v_gene: TRBV7-3; abundance: few; CDR3nt: TGTGCCAGCAGCTTCGGCGGGGGCACTGAAGCTTTCTTT; CDR3aa: CASSFGGGTEAFF
d_gene: NA; j_gene: TRBJ2-1; v_gene: TRBV2; abundance: NA; CDR3nt: TGTGCCAGCAGTGAATCTAGGACAGTCAATGAGCAGTTCTTC; CDR3aa: CASSESRTVNEQFF
d_gene: TRBD1; j_gene: TRBJ1-2; v_gene: TRBV24-1; abundance: NA; CDR3nt: TGTGCCACCAGTGAAGCCGGGACAGCCTTCGGTGGCTACACCTTC; CDR3aa: CATSEAGTAFGGYTF
d_gene: TRBD2; j_gene: TRBJ2-3; v_gene: TRBV5-1; abundance: NA; CDR3nt: TGCGCCAGCAGCTTAAGGACTAGCGGGAGGTCAGATACGCAGTATTTT; CDR3aa: CASSLRTSGRSDTQYF
d_gene: NA; j_gene: TRBJ2-5; v_gene: TRBV6-2/TRBV6-3; abundance: few; CDR3nt: TGTGCCAGCAGTTACACGAAGACCCAGTACTTC; CDR3aa: CASSYTKTQYF
d_gene: NA; j_gene: TRBJ2-5; v_gene: TRBV10-3; abundance: NA; CDR3nt: TGTGCCATCAGTGTGGCGGGTGGGGAGACCCAGTACTTC; CDR3aa: CAISVAGGETQYF
d_gene: NA; j_gene: TRBJ2-3; v_gene: TRBV3-1/TRBV3-2; abundance: NA; CDR3nt: TGTGCCAGCAGCCAAGACCCTAGCCTAACAGATACGCAGTATTTT; CDR3aa: CASSQDPSLTDTQYF
d_gene: TRBD1; j_gene: TRBJ2-3; v_gene: TRBV5-1; abundance: NA; CDR3nt: TGCGCCAGCAGCTTGGGAGACAGGGGCCTCACAGATACGCAGTATTTT; CDR3aa: CASSLGDRGLTDTQYF
d_gene: TRBD1; j_gene: TRBJ1-5; v_gene: TRBV5-1; abundance: NA; CDR3nt: TGCGCCAGCAGCATAGGGACAGCCAATCAGCCCCAGCATTTT; CDR3aa: CASSIGTANQPQHF
d_gene: NA; j_gene: TRBJ1-4; v_gene: TRBV29-1; abundance: NA; CDR3nt: TGCAGCGTAGGCAGGGGAACTAATGAAAAACTGTTTTTT; CDR3aa: CSVGRGTNEKLFF